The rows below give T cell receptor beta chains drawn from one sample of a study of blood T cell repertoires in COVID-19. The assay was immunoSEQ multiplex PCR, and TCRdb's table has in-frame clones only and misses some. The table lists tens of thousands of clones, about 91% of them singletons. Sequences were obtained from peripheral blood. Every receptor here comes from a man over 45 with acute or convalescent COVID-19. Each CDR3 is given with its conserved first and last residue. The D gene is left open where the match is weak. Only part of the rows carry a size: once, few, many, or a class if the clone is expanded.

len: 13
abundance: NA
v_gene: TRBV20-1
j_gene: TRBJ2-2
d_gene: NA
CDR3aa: CSAGDRNTGELFF
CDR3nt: TGCAGTGCTGGTGACAGAAACACCGGGGAGCTGTTTTTT

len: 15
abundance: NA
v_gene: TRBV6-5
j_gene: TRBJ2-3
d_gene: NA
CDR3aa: CASREGGAGADTQYF
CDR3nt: TGTGCCAGCAGAGAGGGGGGGGCCGGGGCAGATACGCAGTATTTT

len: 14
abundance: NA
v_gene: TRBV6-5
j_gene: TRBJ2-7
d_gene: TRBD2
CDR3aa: CASSSGGSTYEQYF
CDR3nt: TGTGCCAGCTCATCGGGGGGTAGTACCTACGAGCAGTACTTC

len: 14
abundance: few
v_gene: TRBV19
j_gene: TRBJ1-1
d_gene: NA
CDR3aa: CASSIDPDREEAFF
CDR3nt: TGTGCCAGTAGTATAGACCCGGACCGGGAAGAAGCTTTCTTT

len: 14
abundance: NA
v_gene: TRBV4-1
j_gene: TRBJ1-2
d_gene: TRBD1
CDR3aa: CASSQDQGARGYTF
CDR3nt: TGCGCCAGCAGCCAAGATCAGGGGGCACGCGGCTACACCTTC

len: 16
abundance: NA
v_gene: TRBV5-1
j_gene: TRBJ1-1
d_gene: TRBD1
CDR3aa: CASSRQGWGMNTEAFF
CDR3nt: TGCGCCAGCAGCAGACAGGGGTGGGGCATGAACACTGAAGCTTTCTTT

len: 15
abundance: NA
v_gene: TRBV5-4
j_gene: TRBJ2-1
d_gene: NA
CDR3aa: CASSLAGNSGGEQFF
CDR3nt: TGTGCCAGCAGCTTGGCCGGTAATAGCGGTGGAGAGCAGTTCTTC

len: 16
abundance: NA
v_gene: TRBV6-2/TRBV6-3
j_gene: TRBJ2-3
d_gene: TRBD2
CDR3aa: CASSSPTSVRTDTQYF
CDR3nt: TGTGCCAGCAGTTCCCCGACTAGCGTCCGCACAGATACGCAGTATTTT

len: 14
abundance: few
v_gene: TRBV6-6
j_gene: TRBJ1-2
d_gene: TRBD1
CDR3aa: CASRRDSEDYGYTF
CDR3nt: TGTGCCAGCAGGCGGGACAGTGAGGACTATGGCTACACCTTC

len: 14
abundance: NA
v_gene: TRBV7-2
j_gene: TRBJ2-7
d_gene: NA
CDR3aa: CASSLDGPTREQYF
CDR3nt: TGTGCCAGCAGCTTAGATGGTCCCACGAGGGAGCAGTACTTC

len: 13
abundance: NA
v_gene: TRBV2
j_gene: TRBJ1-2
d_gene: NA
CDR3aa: CASTVTANYGYTF
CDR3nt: TGTGCCAGTACCGTAACAGCTAACTATGGCTACACCTTC

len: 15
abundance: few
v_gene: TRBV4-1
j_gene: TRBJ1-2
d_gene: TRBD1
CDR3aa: CASSHPQGLNYGYTF
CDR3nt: TGCGCCAGCAGCCACCCACAGGGGTTGAACTATGGCTACACCTTC

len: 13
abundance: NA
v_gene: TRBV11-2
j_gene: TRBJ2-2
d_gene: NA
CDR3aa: CASSLDISGELFF
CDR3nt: TGTGCCAGCAGCTTAGATATCTCCGGGGAGCTGTTTTTT

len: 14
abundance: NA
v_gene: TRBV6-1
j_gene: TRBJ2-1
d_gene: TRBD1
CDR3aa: CASSDRDRYNEQFF
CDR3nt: TGTGCCAGCAGTGACCGGGACAGATACAATGAGCAGTTCTTC

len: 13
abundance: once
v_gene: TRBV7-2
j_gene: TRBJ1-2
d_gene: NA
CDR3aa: CASSLVSGAGYTF
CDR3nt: TGTGCCAGCAGCTTAGTGAGTGGTGCTGGCTACACCTTC

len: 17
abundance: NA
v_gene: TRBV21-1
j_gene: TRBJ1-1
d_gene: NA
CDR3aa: CASSNWSRAPLGTEAFF
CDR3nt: TGTGCCAGCAGCAACTGGTCCAGGGCCCCTTTGGGCACTGAAGCTTTCTTT

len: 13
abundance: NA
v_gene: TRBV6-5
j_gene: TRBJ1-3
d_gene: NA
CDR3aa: CASSTRRGNTIYF
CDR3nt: TGTGCCAGCAGTACTAGGAGGGGAAACACCATATATTTT

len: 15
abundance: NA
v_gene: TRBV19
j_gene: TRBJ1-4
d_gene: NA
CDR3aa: CASSSRQALKEKLFF
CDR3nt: TGTGCCAGTAGTTCCAGACAGGCTTTGAAGGAAAAACTGTTTTTT

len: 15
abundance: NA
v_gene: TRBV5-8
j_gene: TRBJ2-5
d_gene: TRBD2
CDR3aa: CASSSTGTSRETQYF
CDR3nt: TGTGCCAGCAGCTCCACCGGGACTAGCCGCGAGACCCAGTACTTC

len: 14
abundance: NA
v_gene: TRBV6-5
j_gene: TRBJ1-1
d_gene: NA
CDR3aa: CASRLTGVRTEAFF
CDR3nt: TGTGCCAGCAGGCTCACAGGAGTAAGGACTGAAGCTTTCTTT

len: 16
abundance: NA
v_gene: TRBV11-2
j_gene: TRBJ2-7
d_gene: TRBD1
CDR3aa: CASSLVGQGNSYEQYF
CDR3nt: TGTGCCAGCAGCTTAGTCGGACAGGGGAACTCCTACGAGCAGTACTTC

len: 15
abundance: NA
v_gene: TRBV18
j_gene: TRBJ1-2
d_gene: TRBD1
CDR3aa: CASSPRDRGRSSYTF
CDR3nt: TGTGCCAGCTCACCGAGGGACAGGGGGCGGAGTAGCTACACCTTC

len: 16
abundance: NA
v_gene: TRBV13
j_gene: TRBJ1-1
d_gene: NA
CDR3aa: CASSPLRPTAYTEAFF
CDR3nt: TGTGCCAGCAGCCCACTCCGCCCGACAGCTTACACTGAAGCTTTCTTT

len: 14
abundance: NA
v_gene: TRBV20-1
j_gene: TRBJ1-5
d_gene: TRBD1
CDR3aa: CSASSGTAIQPQHF
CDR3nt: TGCAGTGCAAGTTCCGGGACAGCAATCCAGCCCCAGCATTTT

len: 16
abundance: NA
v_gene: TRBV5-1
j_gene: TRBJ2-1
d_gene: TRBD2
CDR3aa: CASSTAGRGGADEQFF
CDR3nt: TGCGCCAGCAGCACCGCGGGGCGGGGGGGCGCGGATGAGCAGTTCTTC

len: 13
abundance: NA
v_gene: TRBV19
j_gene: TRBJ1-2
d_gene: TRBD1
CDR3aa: CASSIDRGLGYTF
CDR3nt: TGTGCCAGTAGTATCGACAGGGGGCTCGGCTACACCTTC

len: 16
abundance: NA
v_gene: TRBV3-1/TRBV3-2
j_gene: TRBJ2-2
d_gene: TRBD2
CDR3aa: CASSLWSGGNTGELFF
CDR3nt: TGTGCCAGCAGCCTCTGGAGCGGGGGGAACACCGGGGAGCTGTTTTTT

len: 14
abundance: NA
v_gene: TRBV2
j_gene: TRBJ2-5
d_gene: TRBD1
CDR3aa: CASSIRQGQETQYF
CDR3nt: TGTGCCAGCAGTATTAGACAGGGACAAGAGACCCAGTACTTC

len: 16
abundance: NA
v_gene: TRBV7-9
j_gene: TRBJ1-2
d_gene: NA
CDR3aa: CASSLSTPTANYGYTF
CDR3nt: TGTGCCAGCAGCTTATCGACACCAACCGCTAACTATGGCTACACCTTC

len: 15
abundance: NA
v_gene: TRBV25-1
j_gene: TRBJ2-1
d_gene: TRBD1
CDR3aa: CASSDRGPSYNEQFF
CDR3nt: TGTGCCAGCAGTGACAGGGGGCCGTCCTACAATGAGCAGTTCTTC

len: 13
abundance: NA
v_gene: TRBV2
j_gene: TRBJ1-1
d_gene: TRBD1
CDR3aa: CASSQGQWAEAFF
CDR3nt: TGTGCCAGCAGCCAGGGACAGTGGGCTGAAGCTTTCTTT

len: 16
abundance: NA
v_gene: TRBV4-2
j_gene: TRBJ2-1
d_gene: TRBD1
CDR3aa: CASSQDDRTGFNEQFF
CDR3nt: TGTGCCAGCAGCCAAGATGACCGGACAGGATTCAATGAGCAGTTCTTC

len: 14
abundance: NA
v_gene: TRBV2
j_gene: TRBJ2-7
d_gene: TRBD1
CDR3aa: CASSPGGQGYEQYF
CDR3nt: TGTGCCAGCAGCCCTGGGGGACAGGGGTACGAGCAGTACTTC

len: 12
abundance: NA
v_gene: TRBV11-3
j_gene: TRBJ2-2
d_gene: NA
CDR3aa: CASSLLPGELFF
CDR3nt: TGTGCCAGCAGCTTACTCCCCGGGGAGCTGTTTTTT

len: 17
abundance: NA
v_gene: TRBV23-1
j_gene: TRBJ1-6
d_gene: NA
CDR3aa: CASSQWRPRSYNSPLHF
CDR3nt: TGCGCCAGCAGTCAATGGAGGCCCCGCTCCTATAATTCACCCCTCCACTTT

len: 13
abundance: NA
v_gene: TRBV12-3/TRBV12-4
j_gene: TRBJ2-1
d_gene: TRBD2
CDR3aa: CATLSGGYNEQFF
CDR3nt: TGTGCCACCCTTAGCGGGGGCTACAATGAGCAGTTCTTC

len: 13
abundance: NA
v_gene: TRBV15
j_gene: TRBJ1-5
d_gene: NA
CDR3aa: CATSLQKNQPQHF
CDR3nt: TGTGCCACCAGCCTACAGAAAAATCAGCCCCAGCATTTT

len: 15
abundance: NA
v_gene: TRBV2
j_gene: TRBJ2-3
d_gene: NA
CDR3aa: CASSRNGGKTDTQYF
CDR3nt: TGTGCCAGCAGTCGAAACGGGGGAAAAACAGATACGCAGTATTTT

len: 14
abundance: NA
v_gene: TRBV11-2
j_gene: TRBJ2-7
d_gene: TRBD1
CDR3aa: CASSPVQGVNEQYF
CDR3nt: TGTGCCAGCAGCCCAGTACAGGGGGTAAACGAGCAGTACTTC

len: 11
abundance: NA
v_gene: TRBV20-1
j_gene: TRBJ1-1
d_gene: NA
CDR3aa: CSVPVNTEAFF
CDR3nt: TGCAGTGTCCCCGTGAACACTGAAGCTTTCTTT

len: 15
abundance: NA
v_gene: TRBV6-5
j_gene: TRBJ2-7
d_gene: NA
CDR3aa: CASSYGGGEIYEQYF
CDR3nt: TGTGCCAGCAGTTACGGAGGAGGGGAGATATACGAGCAGTACTTC

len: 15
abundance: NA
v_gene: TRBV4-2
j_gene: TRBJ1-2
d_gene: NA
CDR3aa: CASSQDATGNYGYTF
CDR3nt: TGTGCCAGCAGCCAAGACGCAACAGGGAACTATGGCTACACCTTC

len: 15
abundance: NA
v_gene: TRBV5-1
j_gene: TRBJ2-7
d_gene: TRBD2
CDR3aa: CASRDIAGVSGEQYF
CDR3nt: TGCGCCAGCAGGGATATAGCGGGGGTTTCGGGAGAGCAGTACTTC

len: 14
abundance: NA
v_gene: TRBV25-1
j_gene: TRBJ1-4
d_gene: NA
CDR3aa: CASSASGGWEKLFF
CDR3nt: TGTGCCAGCAGTGCCTCAGGAGGATGGGAAAAACTGTTTTTT

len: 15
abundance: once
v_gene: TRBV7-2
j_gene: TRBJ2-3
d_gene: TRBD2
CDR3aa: CASSSRGGGTDTQYF
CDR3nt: TGTGCCAGCAGTTCACGGGGGGGCGGGACAGATACGCAGTATTTT

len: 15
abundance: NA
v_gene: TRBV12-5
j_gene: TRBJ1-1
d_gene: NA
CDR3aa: CASGLPPWGVTEAFF
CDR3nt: TGTGCTAGTGGTTTGCCTCCGTGGGGGGTAACTGAAGCTTTCTTT

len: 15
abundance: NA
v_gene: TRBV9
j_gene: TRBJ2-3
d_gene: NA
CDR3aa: CASSARGYLGDTQYF
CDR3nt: TGTGCCAGCAGCGCCAGAGGGTACTTGGGTGATACGCAGTATTTT

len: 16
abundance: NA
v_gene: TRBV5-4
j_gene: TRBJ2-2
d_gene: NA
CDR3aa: CASSPDPGSRTGELFF
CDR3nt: TGTGCCAGCAGCCCGGATCCAGGGTCGCGCACCGGGGAGCTGTTTTTT

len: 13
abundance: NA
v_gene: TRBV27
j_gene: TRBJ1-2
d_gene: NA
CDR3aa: CASSLQGPDGYTF
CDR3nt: TGTGCCAGCAGTTTACAGGGTCCTGATGGCTACACCTTC

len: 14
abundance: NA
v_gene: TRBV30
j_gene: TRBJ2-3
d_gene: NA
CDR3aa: CAWARGQLTDTQYF
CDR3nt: TGTGCCTGGGCCCGAGGACAGCTTACAGATACGCAGTATTTT

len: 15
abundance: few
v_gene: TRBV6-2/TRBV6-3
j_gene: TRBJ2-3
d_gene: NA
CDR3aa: CASRYLGGPTDTQYF
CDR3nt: TGTGCCAGCAGATACCTCGGGGGGCCCACAGATACGCAGTATTTT

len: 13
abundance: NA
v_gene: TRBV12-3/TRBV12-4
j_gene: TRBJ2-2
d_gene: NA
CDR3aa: CASSRQITGELFF
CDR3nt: TGTGCCAGCAGCCGTCAGATCACCGGGGAGCTGTTTTTT

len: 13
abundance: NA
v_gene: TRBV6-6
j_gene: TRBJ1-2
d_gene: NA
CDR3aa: CASTRLEDYGYTF
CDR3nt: TGTGCCAGCACTCGGTTAGAGGACTATGGCTACACCTTC